One and the same sample provided the 22 T cell receptor beta chains below, sequenced in a study of shared clonotypes between healthy human individuals. Produced via immunoSEQ multiplex PCR; TCRdb's table is partial and in-frame only. Seen here are roughly 650,000 clones, more than 95% observed once, and the top ten hold around 0.057%. Sequenced input: naive CD4+ T cells sorted from blood. Subset given: CD45RA+ positively selected. The receptors shown here come from a woman in her 30s in good health.

This chain connects TRBV2 to TRBJ1-3, with no clear D. With 4 bases removed from V and 8 bases from J, the gap between germline ends came to 15 bases. Per the germline V gene, CDR1 is SNHLY and CDR2 is FYNNEI. The CDR3 has 14 amino acids. As DNA, the CDR3 is TGTGCCAGCAGTGTCGCGGAAGAGGGATACACCATATATTTT. Its translation is CASSVAEEGYTIYF.

The rearrangement uses TRBV5-1 and TRBJ2-3; no clear D gene. CDR1 is SGHRS and CDR2 is YFSETQ in the germline V gene. V was pared by 1 base and J by 0 bases, with 3 bases between. The CDR3 consists of 13 residues. CDR3: CASSLPSTDTQYF. The CDR3 bases are TGCGCCAGCAGCTTGCCTAGCACAGATACGCAGTATTTT.

The chain is built from TRBV19 and TRBJ1-2, with 10 bases aligning to TRBD1. This CDR3 region has 15 residues. J gave up 2 bases and V 7 bases, and 7 bases lay outside the gene matches. The germline V gene has CDR1 LNHDA and CDR2 SQIVND (reference sequence). The CDR3 bases are TGTGCCAGTACTCTTAAGACAGGGGGCAACTATGGCTACACCTTC. Its translation is CASTLKTGGNYGYTF.

CDR3 sequence: CASSRDRAHYEQYF. The CDR3 nucleotides are TGTGCCAGCAGCCGGGACAGGGCGCACTACGAGCAGTACTTC. The gene calls are TRBV12-1 and TRBJ2-5; TRBD1 was called by the table and not checked on the DNA. The last part of the DNA fits TRBJ2-7 better; the J call may be wrong. TRBV12-1 represents a pseudogene. This CDR3 spans 14 amino acids.

The V call is TRBV28, the J call TRBJ1-5; D is perhaps TRBD1 (6 bases). Trimming shortened V by 1 base and J by 5 bases, and 15 bases separated the two germline ends. The CDR3 has 16 residues. CDR1 is MDHEN, CDR2 SYDVKM, per germline. This CDR3 reads CASSLLPGAGDQPQHF. Here the CDR3 DNA reads TGTGCCAGCAGTTTATTACCAGGGGCGGGGGATCAGCCCCAGCATTTT.

This clone was observed once. The V gene is TRBV7-9, the J gene TRBJ2-1; D is possibly TRBD2 (6 bases). The CDR3 totals 17 residues. V gave up 8 bases and J gave up 3 bases, with 23 bases separating them. Germline V gene sequence: CDR1 SEHNR, CDR2 FQNEAQ (reference sequence). This CDR3 is CASSGRRGRDNYNEQFF. The CDR3 DNA follows: TGTGCCAGCTCGGGCAGGAGGGGACGCGATAACTACAATGAGCAGTTCTTC.

The V call is TRBV28, the J call TRBJ1-3; D ambiguous. This CDR3 has 13 amino acids. Trimming removed 2 bases from V and 3 bases from J, with 5 bases in between. CDR1 and CDR2 (germline): MDHEN, SYDVKM. CDR3 sequence: CASSLLHGNTIYF. CDR3 nucleotides: TGTGCCAGCAGTTTACTCCATGGAAACACCATATATTTT.

The rearrangement uses TRBV6-6 and TRBJ2-7, with 9 bases fitting TRBD1. With V trimmed by 5 bases and J by 7 bases, 6 bases remained unmatched. Per the germline V gene, CDR1 is MNHNY and CDR2 is SVGAGI (reference sequence). There are 13 residues in the CDR3. The CDR3 here is CASSARDREEQYF. In DNA form, the CDR3 reads TGTGCCAGCAGTGCCCGGGACAGGGAGGAGCAGTACTTC.

The chain joins TRBV5-6 to TRBJ2-7; D possibly uses TRBD1 or TRBD2 (6 bases each). The germline gives CDR1 SGHDT, CDR2 YYEEEE. The CDR3 has 14 residues. The V end lost 3 bases, the J end lost 6 bases, and 16 bases lay between the germline ends. The CDR3 region is CASSWGAGVGEQYF. CDR3 DNA: TGTGCCAGCAGCTGGGGGGCAGGGGTAGGCGAGCAGTACTTC.

This chain uses TRBV9 with TRBJ2-3, with a weak D call TRBD2 (6 bases). Between the trimmed V and J ends, which lost 1 base and 4 bases, there was a span of 10 bases. The germline gives CDR1 SGDLS, CDR2 YYNGEE. There are 14 residues in the CDR3. The CDR3 reads CASSVLATADTQYF. The CDR3, as DNA: TGTGCCAGCAGCGTACTAGCGACCGCAGATACGCAGTATTTT.

The V gene is TRBV2, the J gene TRBJ2-5; the match to TRBD2 covers 10 bases. V lost 7 bases to trimming and J lost 4 bases; unmatched junction nucleotides: 12. Germline V gene data show CDR1 as SNHLY and CDR2 as FYNNEI. This CDR3 comprises 16 residues. DNA of the CDR3: TGTGCCAGCAAGGAGGTGGGACTAGCGTATTCAGAGACCCAGTACTTC. This gives the protein CASKEVGLAYSETQYF.

The chain employs TRBV5-4 and TRBJ1-1; D gene ambiguous. V shed 7 bases and J shed 3 bases, with 16 bases lying between them. Germline V gives CDR1 SGHNT, CDR2 YYREEE (reference sequence). The CDR3 loop spans 14 amino acids. CDR3 amino acids: CASGVGADDTEAFF. The CDR3 DNA is TGTGCCAGCGGCGTTGGAGCAGACGACACTGAAGCTTTCTTT.

The V call is TRBV29-1, the J call TRBJ2-5; TRBD2 might be the D (6 bases). Trimming stripped 7 bases from V and 5 bases from J, with 14 bases between. CDR1 is SQVTM, CDR2 ANQGSEA, per germline. The CDR3 totals 12 residues. The CDR3 loop reads CSAGGWEETQYF. CDR3 bases: TGCAGCGCCGGAGGGTGGGAGGAGACCCAGTACTTC.

The genes are TRBV27 and TRBJ2-7; 9 bases agree with TRBD1. Trimming at V came to 6 bases and at J to 6 bases, leaving 15 bases not matched to a gene. Germline CDR1 and CDR2: MNHEY and SMNVEV (reference sequence). The CDR3 is 16 amino acids. CDR3 nucleotide sequence: TGTGCCAGCAGCTGGGGGGGACAGGGACTACGTGGCGAGCAGTACTTC. This sequence encodes CASSWGGQGLRGEQYF.

The chain is built from TRBV11-2 and TRBJ2-3, with unresolved D. The CDR3 has 11 residues. CDR1 is SGHAT, CDR2 FQNNGV, per germline. V was shortened by 5 bases and J by 3 bases, with 3 bases between the two germline ends. The CDR3 spells CASSKTDTQYF. The CDR3, as DNA: TGTGCCAGCAGCAAGACAGATACGCAGTATTTT. Full variable domain (rest looked up from reference TRBV11-2 and TRBJ2-3): EAGVAQSPRYKIIEKRQSVAFWCNPISGHATLYWYQQILGQGPKLLIQFQNNGVVDDSQLPKDRFSAERLKGVDSTLKIQPAKLEDSAVYLCASSKTDTQYFGPGTRLTVL.

V is TRBV21-1 and J is TRBJ2-6. TRBV21-1 is a pseudogene. The CDR3 contains 16 residues. The CDR3 sequence: CASSKGVPSGANVLTF. CDR3 nucleotide sequence: TGTGCCAGCAGCAAAGGGGTCCCCTCTGGGGCCAACGTCCTGACTTTC.

This clone was counted once. This chain uses TRBV6-6 with TRBJ1-2; TRBD1 matches 7 bases. V lost 6 bases to trimming and J lost 8 bases; unmatched junction nucleotides: 15. The CDR3 runs 15 residues. CDR1 MNHNY and CDR2 SVGAGI come from the germline V gene (reference sequence). In DNA form, the CDR3 reads TGTGCCAGCAGCGGACGAGACAGGGAAACCCTGGGCTACACCTTC. It codes for CASSGRDRETLGYTF.

This clone appeared a single time. V gene TRBV15 combines with J gene TRBJ2-1; 10 bases align to TRBD1. CDR1 is LNHNV, CDR2 YYDKDF, per germline (reference sequence). J lost 7 bases, V lost 3 bases, and 6 bases had no gene match. This CDR3 has 15 residues. This CDR3 reads CATSSKRQGANEQFF. DNA for the CDR3: TGTGCCACCAGCAGTAAGCGACAGGGGGCAAATGAGCAGTTCTTC.

This chain connects TRBV2 to TRBJ2-5, with D tentatively TRBD1 (6 bases). The CDR3 has 14 amino acids. The V end was cut by 3 bases, the J end by 6 bases, with 14 bases between. Germline assignment: CDR1 SNHLY and CDR2 FYNNEI. CDR3 loop: CASSELQGGQTQYF. Here the CDR3 DNA reads TGTGCCAGCAGTGAGCTACAGGGTGGGCAGACCCAGTACTTC.

The chain couples TRBV28 to TRBJ1-2; the match to TRBD1 covers 8 bases. The V gene's germline CDR1 is MDHEN and CDR2 SYDVKM. The CDR3 length is 13 residues. V gave up 3 bases and J gave up 8 bases; unmatched junction bases: 5. CDR3 sequence: CASSLDRVRGYTF. DNA for the CDR3: TGTGCCAGCAGTTTGGACAGGGTAAGAGGCTACACCTTC.

This clone showed up just once. The chain uses TRBV27 and TRBJ2-1; the match to TRBD1 covers 8 bases. CDR1 and CDR2 from the germline V gene are MNHEY and SMNVEV (reference sequence). The V gene end was trimmed by 2 bases and the J gene end by 8 bases; junction bases not matched to a gene: 2. The CDR3 length is 13 residues. The CDR3 DNA follows: TGTGCCAGCAGTTTAGACAGGGGCTATGAGCAGTTCTTC. The encoded protein is CASSLDRGYEQFF.

The gene calls are TRBV5-1 and TRBJ2-7, with 11 bases fitting TRBD1. Germline V lookup: CDR1 SGHRS, CDR2 YFSETQ. This CDR3 is 14 amino acids long. V lost 4 bases and J lost 7; bases outside the gene matches: 7. The CDR3 sequence is CASSQGQGAREQYF. In nucleotides, the CDR3 is TGCGCCAGCAGCCAAGGACAGGGGGCTAGGGAGCAGTACTTC.